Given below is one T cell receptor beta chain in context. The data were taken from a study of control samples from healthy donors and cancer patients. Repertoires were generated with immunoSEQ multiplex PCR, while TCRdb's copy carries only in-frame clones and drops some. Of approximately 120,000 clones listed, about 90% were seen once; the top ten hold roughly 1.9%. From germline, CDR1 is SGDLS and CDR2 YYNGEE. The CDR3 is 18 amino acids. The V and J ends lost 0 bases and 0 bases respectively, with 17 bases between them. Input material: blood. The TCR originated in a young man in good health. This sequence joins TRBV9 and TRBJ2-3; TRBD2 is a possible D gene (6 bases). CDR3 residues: CASSVELYGGISTDTQYF. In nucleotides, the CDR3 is TGTGCCAGCAGCGTAGAATTATACGGGGGAATTAGCACAGATACGCAGTATTTT.